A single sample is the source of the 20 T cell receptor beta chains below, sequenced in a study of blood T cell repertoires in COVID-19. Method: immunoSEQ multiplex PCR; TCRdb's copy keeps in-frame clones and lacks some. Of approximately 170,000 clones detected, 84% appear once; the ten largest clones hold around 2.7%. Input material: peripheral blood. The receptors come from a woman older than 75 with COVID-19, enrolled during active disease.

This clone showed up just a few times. The CDR3 coding sequence is TGTGCCTGGGACCGACAGGCGGTCTACGAGCAGTACTTC. Amino acid sequence: CAWDRQAVYEQYF. J is TRBJ2-7 and V is TRBV30, with D perhaps matching TRBD1 (6 bases). The CDR3 sequence is 13 residues long. Trimming stripped 5 bases from V and 3 bases from J, with 14 bases between. CDR1 is GTSNPN and CDR2 is SVGIG in the germline V gene (reference sequence).

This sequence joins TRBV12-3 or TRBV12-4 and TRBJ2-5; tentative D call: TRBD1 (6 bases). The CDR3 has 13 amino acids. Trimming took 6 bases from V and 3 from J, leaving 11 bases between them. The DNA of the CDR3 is TGTGCCAGCAGACCTGACAGGAAAGAGACCCAGTACTTC. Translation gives CASRPDRKETQYF.

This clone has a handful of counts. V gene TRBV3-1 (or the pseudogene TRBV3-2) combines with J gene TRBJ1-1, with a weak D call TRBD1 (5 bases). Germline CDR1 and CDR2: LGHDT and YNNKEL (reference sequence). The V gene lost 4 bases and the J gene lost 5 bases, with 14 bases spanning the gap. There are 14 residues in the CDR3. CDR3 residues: CASSPSGLGTEAFF. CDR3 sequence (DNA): TGTGCCAGCAGCCCCTCAGGGTTGGGAACTGAAGCTTTCTTT.

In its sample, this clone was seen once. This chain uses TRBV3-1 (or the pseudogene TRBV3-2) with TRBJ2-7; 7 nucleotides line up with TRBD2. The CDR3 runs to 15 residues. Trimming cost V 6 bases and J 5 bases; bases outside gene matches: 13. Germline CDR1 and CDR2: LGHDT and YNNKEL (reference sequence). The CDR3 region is CASRGGAGSSDEQYF. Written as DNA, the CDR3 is TGTGCCAGCAGGGGAGGGGCCGGGTCTAGCGACGAGCAGTACTTC.

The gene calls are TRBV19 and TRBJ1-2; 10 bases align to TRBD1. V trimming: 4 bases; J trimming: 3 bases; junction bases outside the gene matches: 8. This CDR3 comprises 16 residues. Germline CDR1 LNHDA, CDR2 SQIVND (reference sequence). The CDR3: CASSTRDRGGDYGYTF. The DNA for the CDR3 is TGTGCCAGTAGTACCCGGGACAGGGGAGGGGACTATGGCTACACCTTC. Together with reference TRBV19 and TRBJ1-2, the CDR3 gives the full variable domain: DGGITQSPKYLFRKEGQNVTLSCEQNLNHDAMYWYRQDPGQGLRLIYYSQIVNDFQKGDIAEGYSVSREKKESFPLTVTSAQKNPTAFYLCASSTRDRGGDYGYTFGSGTRLTVV.

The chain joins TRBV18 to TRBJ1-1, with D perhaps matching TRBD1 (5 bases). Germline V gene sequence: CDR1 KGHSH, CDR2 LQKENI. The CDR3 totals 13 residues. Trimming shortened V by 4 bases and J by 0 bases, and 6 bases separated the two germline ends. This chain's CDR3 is CASSQGLNTEAFF. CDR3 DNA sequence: TGTGCCAGCTCACAGGGGTTGAACACTGAAGCTTTCTTT. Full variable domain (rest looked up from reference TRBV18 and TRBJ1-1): NAGVMQNPRHLVRRRGQEARLRCSPMKGHSHVYWYRQLPEEGLKFMVYLQKENIIDESGMPKERFSAEFPKEGPSILRIQQVVRGDSAAYFCASSQGLNTEAFFGQGTRLTVV.

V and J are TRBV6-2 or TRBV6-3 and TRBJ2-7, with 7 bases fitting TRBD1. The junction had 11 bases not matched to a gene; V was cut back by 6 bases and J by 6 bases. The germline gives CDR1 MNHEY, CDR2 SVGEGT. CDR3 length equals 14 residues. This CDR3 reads CASSLDRVVREQYF. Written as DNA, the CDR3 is TGTGCCAGCAGCCTCGACAGGGTAGTCCGCGAGCAGTACTTC.

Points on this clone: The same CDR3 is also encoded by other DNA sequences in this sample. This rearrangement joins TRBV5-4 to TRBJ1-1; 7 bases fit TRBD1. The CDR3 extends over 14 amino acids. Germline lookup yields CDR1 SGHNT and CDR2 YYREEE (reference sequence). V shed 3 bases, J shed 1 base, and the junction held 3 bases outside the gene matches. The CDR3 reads CASSWDSQNTEAFF. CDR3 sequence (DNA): TGTGCCAGCAGCTGGGACAGCCAGAACACTGAAGCTTTCTTT.

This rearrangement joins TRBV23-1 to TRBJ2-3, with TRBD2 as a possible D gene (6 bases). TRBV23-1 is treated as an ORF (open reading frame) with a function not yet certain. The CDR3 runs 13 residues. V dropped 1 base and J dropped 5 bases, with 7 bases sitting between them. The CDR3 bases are TGCGCCAGCAGTCAATTGGGAGGAGATACGCAGTATTTT. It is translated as CASSQLGGDTQYF.

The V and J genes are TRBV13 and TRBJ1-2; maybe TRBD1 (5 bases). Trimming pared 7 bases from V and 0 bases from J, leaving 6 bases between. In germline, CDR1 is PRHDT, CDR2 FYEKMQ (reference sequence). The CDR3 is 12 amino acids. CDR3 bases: TGTGCCAGCACCAGGGCTAACTATGGCTACACCTTC. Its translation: CASTRANYGYTF.

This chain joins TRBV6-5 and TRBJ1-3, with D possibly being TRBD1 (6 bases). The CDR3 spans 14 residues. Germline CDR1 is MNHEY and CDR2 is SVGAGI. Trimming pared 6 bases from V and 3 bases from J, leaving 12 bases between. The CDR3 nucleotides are TGTGCCAGCAGGGACAGCCTTAATGGAAACACCATATATTTT. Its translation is CASRDSLNGNTIYF.

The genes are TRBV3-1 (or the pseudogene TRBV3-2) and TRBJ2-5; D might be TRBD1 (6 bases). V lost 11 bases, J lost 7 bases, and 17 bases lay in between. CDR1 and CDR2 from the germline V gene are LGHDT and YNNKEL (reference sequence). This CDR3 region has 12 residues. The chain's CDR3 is CAAWDIKGTQYF. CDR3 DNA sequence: TGTGCCGCCTGGGACATAAAGGGGACCCAGTACTTC.

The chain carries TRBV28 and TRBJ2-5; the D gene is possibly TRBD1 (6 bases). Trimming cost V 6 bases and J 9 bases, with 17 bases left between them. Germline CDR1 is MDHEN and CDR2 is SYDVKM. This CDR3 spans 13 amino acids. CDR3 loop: CASSTQGAESQYF. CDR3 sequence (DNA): TGTGCCAGCAGCACACAGGGAGCCGAGTCCCAGTACTTC.

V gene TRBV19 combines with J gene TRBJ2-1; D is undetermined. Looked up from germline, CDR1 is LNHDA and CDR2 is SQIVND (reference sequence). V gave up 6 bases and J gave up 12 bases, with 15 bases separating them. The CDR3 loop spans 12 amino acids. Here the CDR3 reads CASSQNRRMQFF. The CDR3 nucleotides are TGTGCCAGTAGCCAGAATAGGCGGATGCAGTTCTTC.

The CDR3 spells CASSWKTGDSGYTF. The CDR3 DNA reads TGCGCCAGCAGCTGGAAGACAGGAGACTCTGGCTACACCTTC. V gene TRBV5-1 combines with J gene TRBJ1-2; perhaps TRBD1 as D (6 bases). This CDR3 has 14 amino acids. V was cut by 3 bases and J by 7 bases, with 16 bases left in between. Germline CDR1 is SGHRS and CDR2 is YFSETQ.

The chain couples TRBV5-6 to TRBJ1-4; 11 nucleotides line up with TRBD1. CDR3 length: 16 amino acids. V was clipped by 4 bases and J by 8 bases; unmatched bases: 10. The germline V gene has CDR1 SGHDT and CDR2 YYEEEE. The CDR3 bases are TGTGCCAGCAGCCCGAACCCGGGACAGGGGGGAGAAAAACTGTTTTTT. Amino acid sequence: CASSPNPGQGGEKLFF.

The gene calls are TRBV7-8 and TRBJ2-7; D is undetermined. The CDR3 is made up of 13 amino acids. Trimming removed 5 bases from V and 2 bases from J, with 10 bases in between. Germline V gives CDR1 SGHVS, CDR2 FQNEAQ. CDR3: CASSRIGAYEQYF. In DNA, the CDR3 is TGTGCCAGCAGCCGAATTGGAGCCTACGAGCAGTACTTC.

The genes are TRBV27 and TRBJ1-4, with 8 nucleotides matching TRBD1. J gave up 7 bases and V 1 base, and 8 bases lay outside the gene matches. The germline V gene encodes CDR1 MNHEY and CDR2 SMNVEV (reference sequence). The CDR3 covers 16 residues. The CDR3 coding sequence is TGTGCCAGCAGTTTATTTTCGGACAGGGATGGTGAAAAACTGTTTTTT. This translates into CASSLFSDRDGEKLFF.

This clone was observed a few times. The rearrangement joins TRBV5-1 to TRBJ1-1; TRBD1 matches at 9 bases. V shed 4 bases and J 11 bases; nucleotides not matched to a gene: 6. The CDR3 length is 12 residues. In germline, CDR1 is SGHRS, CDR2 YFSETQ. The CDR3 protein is CASSGDRVVAFF. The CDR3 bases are TGCGCCAGCAGCGGGGACAGGGTAGTGGCTTTCTTT.

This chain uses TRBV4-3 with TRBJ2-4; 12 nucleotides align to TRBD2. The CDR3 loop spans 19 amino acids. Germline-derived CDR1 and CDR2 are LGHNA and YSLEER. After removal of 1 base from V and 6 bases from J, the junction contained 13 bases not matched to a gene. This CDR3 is CASSQVLASGGAGANIQYF. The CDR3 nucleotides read TGCGCCAGCAGCCAAGTCTTGGCTAGCGGGGGGGCGGGCGCAAACATTCAGTACTTC.